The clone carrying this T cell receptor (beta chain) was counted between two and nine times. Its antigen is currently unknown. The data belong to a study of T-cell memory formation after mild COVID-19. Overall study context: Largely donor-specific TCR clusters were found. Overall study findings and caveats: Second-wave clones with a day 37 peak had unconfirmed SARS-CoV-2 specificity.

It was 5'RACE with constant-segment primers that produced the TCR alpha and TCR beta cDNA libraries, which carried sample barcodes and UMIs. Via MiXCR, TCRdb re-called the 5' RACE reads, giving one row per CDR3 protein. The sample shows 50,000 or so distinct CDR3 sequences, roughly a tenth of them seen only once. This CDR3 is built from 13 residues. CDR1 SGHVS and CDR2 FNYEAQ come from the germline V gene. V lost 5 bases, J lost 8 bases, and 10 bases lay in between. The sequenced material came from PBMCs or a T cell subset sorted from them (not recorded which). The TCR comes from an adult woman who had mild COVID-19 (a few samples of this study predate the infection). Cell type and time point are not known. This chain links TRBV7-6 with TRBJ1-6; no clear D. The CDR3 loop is CASSSLYDSPLHF. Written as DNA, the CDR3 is TGTGCCAGCAGCAGCTTATATGATTCACCCCTCCACTTT.